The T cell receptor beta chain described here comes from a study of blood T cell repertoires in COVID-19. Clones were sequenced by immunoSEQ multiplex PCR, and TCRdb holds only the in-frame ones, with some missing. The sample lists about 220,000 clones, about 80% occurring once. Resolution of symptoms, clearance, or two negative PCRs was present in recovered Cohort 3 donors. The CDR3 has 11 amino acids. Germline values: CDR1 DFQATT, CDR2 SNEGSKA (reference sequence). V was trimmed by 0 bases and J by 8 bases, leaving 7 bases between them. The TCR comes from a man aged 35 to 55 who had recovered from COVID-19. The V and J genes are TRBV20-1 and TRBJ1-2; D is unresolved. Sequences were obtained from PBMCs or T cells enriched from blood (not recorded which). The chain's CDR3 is CSARDTVGYTF. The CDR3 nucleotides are TGCAGTGCTAGAGATACAGTGGGCTACACCTTC.